This TCR beta chain was identified during a study of spatial heterogeneity in lung cancer. Time point: sample taken at primary tumor resection. V lost 6 bases, J lost 6 bases, and 21 bases lay in between. The CDR3 has 15 residues. The germline gives CDR1 MDHEN, CDR2 SYDVKM. By proportion, this clonotype is medium-sized. Found in a library prepared for alpha chains, this beta chain is an off-target read, and its abundance has little meaning. TCRdb reanalysed the 5' RACE reads using MiXCR and keeps one entry per CDR3 protein. This table has approximately 15,000 distinct CDR3 sequences, about 3.6% appearing once.

This clonotype originated in a male donor with early-stage non-small cell lung cancer. Sequenced here: normal lung tissue next to the tumor, sampled at surgery. The rearrangement uses TRBV28 and TRBJ2-7; tentative D call: TRBD2 (6 bases). CDR3 DNA sequence: TGTGCCAGCAGAGTGGATGGGGGGATGTTGGCCGAGCAGTACTTC. Its translation is CASRVDGGMLAEQYF.